This T cell receptor (beta chain) was documented in a study of neoadjuvant nivolumab and ipilimumab in lung cancer. Notes on the study in general: Only a single major-pathologic-response sample was available for clonality analysis. From pretherapy to surgery, tumor richness and clonality rose with dual therapy. Compared with tumor-adjacent uninvolved lung, resected tumors showed greater richness and clonality.

For this clone: Its matching antigen is unknown.

Some clones are missing from TCRdb's copy, which holds only in-frame ones; the method was immunoSEQ multiplex PCR. The sample carries fewer than 40,000 clones, 85% to 90% recorded once. Per the germline V gene, CDR1 is GTSNPN and CDR2 is SVGIG (reference sequence). Between the trimmed V and J ends, which lost 8 bases and 0 bases, there was a span of 10 bases. CDR3 length: 13 amino acids. The sequence was collected from an adult with non-small cell lung cancer. The material was peripheral blood, obtained before neoadjuvant nivolumab, alone or with ipilimumab. The chain has TRBV30 and TRBJ2-2; a weak D match, TRBD2 (6 bases). CDR3 residues: CAISGTNTGELFF. The CDR3 DNA follows: TGTGCCATTAGCGGAACGAACACCGGGGAGCTGTTTTTT. Full variable domain (remainder filled in from reference TRBV30 and TRBJ2-2): SQTIHQWPATLVQPVGSPLSLECTVEGTSNPNLYWYRQAAGRGLQLLFYSVGIGQISSEVPQNLSASRPQDRQFILSSKKLLLSDSGFYLCAISGTNTGELFFGEGSRLTVL.